Listed below are T cell receptor beta chains from one sample, sequenced in a study of blood T cell repertoires in COVID-19. Libraries were prepared by immunoSEQ multiplex PCR; TCRdb keeps only in-frame clonotypes and omits some of them. The sample lists about 360,000 clones, 87% occurring once. Sequenced material: PBMCs or T cells enriched from blood (not recorded which). Receptors originate from a man aged 35 to 55 in a cohort exposed to, infected with or recovered from COVID-19 (not recorded which). The CDR3 runs from the conserved cysteine through the conserved F or W. Fields, in order: CDR3 length, clone size, D gene, V gene, J gene, CDR3 DNA, CDR3 protein. D genes are given only for firm matches. The size field is filled for only some rows; it gives once, few, many or a size class.

16,-,-,TRBV19,TRBJ1-2,TGTGCCAGCCGCAATTCTCGGGACTCCCGGGACTATGGCTACACCTTC,CASRNSRDSRDYGYTF
15,-,-,TRBV5-1,TRBJ2-1,TGCGCCAGCAGCTTGGCTGCTAGCGCGTACAATGAGCAGTTCTTC,CASSLAASAYNEQFF
16,-,TRBD1,TRBV18,TRBJ2-1,TGTGCCAGCTCACCACAGGGGGCGCCGAGTTTCAATGAGCAGTTCTTC,CASSPQGAPSFNEQFF
14,-,-,TRBV10-3,TRBJ2-7,TGTGCCATCAACCATCAGGACAGCTCCTACGAGCAGTACTTC,CAINHQDSSYEQYF
13,few,TRBD2,TRBV10-3,TRBJ2-1,TGTGCCATCAGGACTAGCGGGAAGGATGAGCAGTTCTTC,CAIRTSGKDEQFF
15,-,-,TRBV5-1,TRBJ1-6,TGCGCCAGCAGCTTGGATGCAGGGATGAATTCACCCCTCCACTTT,CASSLDAGMNSPLHF
14,-,-,TRBV18,TRBJ1-1,TGTGCCAGCTCACCAGGGCTCACGGGGAGTGAAGCTTTCTTT,CASSPGLTGSEAFF
14,-,-,TRBV6-1,TRBJ1-5,TGTGCCAGCAGTGATGGGCAGGACTGGCAGCCCCAGCATTTT,CASSDGQDWQPQHF
15,-,TRBD1,TRBV29-1,TRBJ1-6,TGCAGCGTAGCCACCGGACAGGGGGAGGGTTCACCCCTCCACTTT,CSVATGQGEGSPLHF
12,-,-,TRBV2,TRBJ1-4,TGTGCCAGCAGACAGGGAAATGAAAAACTGTTTTTT,CASRQGNEKLFF
16,once,TRBD1,TRBV7-7,TRBJ2-5,TGTGCCAGCAGCGGTCCGGGACAGGGGTCGGGAGAGACCCAGTACTTC,CASSGPGQGSGETQYF
13,-,-,TRBV3-1/TRBV3-2,TRBJ2-7,TGTGCCAGCAGGAGGGGGGGTGAGGGCGAGCAGTACTTC,CASRRGGEGEQYF
15,-,TRBD1,TRBV5-1,TRBJ2-5,TGCGCCAGCAGCTTGGGACAGGGTGGAGGAGAGACCCAGTACTTC,CASSLGQGGGETQYF
14,-,-,TRBV30,TRBJ2-1,TGTGCCTGGACTAGGAGGAATAACTACAATGAGCAGTTCTTC,CAWTRRNNYNEQFF
15,few,TRBD1,TRBV10-3,TRBJ2-1,TGTGCCATCAGTGCCCCGGGACAGCCCAGAAATGAGCAGTTCTTC,CAISAPGQPRNEQFF
16,-,-,TRBV10-2,TRBJ1-5,TGCGCCAGCAGTGAGTATGTAGTGGCGGAGGATCAGCCCCAGCATTTT,CASSEYVVAEDQPQHF
15,-,TRBD2,TRBV25-1,TRBJ2-1,TGTGCCAGCAGTGCCCAGGGACTAGTAAACAATGAGCAGTTCTTC,CASSAQGLVNNEQFF
14,-,-,TRBV28,TRBJ2-7,TGTGCCAGCAGTTTACCAGGGGTCTCCTACGAGCAGTACTTC,CASSLPGVSYEQYF
15,-,-,TRBV12-5,TRBJ1-5,TGTGCTAGTGGTTTGGAGCAGGGGAGTACTCAGCCCCAGCATTTT,CASGLEQGSTQPQHF
14,-,TRBD1,TRBV28,TRBJ1-3,TGTGCCAGCGGACTTGGGACAGCTGGAAACACCATATATTTT,CASGLGTAGNTIYF
14,-,-,TRBV30,TRBJ2-7,TGTGCCTGGAGTGTTCTCGGACAGATTTACGAGCAGTACTTC,CAWSVLGQIYEQYF
16,-,TRBD2,TRBV10-3,TRBJ2-5,TGTGCCATCAGTGAGTCTTCTAGCGGAAGCCAAGAGACCCAGTACTTC,CAISESSSGSQETQYF
17,once,TRBD1,TRBV7-9,TRBJ1-6,TGTGCCAGCAGCTTTACCGGGACAGGGAATCTTAATTCACCCCTCCACTTT,CASSFTGTGNLNSPLHF
14,-,-,TRBV6-1,TRBJ1-1,TGTGCCAGCAGTGAAGCCGGAGAGAACACTGAAGCTTTCTTT,CASSEAGENTEAFF
16,-,TRBD2,TRBV5-6,TRBJ2-7,TGTGCCAGCAGCTTTCATCAGCGGGAATCGTCCTACGAGCAGTACTTC,CASSFHQRESSYEQYF
15,-,TRBD1,TRBV7-9,TRBJ2-7,TGTGCCAGCAGCTCCGCCGGGACAGAGGCCTACGAGCAGTACTTC,CASSSAGTEAYEQYF
15,once,-,TRBV18,TRBJ1-1,TGTGCCAGCTCGAGTCCGTACTCAAAGAACACTGAAGCTTTCTTT,CASSSPYSKNTEAFF
15,few,-,TRBV18,TRBJ2-7,TGTGCCAGCTCACCCTCGGGAGTAGGCTCCTACGAGCAGTACTTC,CASSPSGVGSYEQYF
17,once,TRBD2,TRBV7-3,TRBJ2-1,TGTGCCAGCAGCACCCGGACTAGCGGGCCCTCCTACAATGAGCAGTTCTTC,CASSTRTSGPSYNEQFF
13,-,TRBD1,TRBV5-6,TRBJ1-2,TGTGCCAGCAGCCGGACAGGGTCCTATGGCTACACCTTC,CASSRTGSYGYTF
14,-,TRBD2,TRBV10-3,TRBJ2-7,TGTGCCACGAGGACTAGCGGGAGCTCCTACGAGCAGTACTTC,CATRTSGSSYEQYF
14,-,-,TRBV5-1,TRBJ2-2,TGCGCCAGCGGTGGGAGTGTAGGCACCGGGGAGCTGTTTTTT,CASGGSVGTGELFF
14,-,TRBD2,TRBV6-5,TRBJ2-3,TGTGCCAGCACCGGACTAGCGGGAGTAGATACGCAGTATTTT,CASTGLAGVDTQYF
14,many,-,TRBV5-1,TRBJ2-7,TGCGCCAGCAGCTTGGATCCGAGCTCCTACGAGCAGTACTTC,CASSLDPSSYEQYF
16,-,-,TRBV3-1/TRBV3-2,TRBJ2-4,TGTGCCAGCAGCCAAGATCACAACATAGCCAAAAACATTCAGTACTTC,CASSQDHNIAKNIQYF
16,-,TRBD2,TRBV18,TRBJ2-1,TGTGCCAGCTCAGAACGTAGCGGGGTGGCGAACAATGAGCAGTTCTTC,CASSERSGVANNEQFF
16,-,-,TRBV11-2,TRBJ2-2,TGTGCCAGCAGCTTAACGACCAGGCCCCACACCGGGGAGCTGTTTTTT,CASSLTTRPHTGELFF
12,-,-,TRBV25-1,TRBJ1-5,TGTGCCAGCAGGGGGCCGGGTCAGCCCCAGCATTTT,CASRGPGQPQHF
10,-,-,TRBV29-1,TRBJ1-1,TGCAGCGCTAGAAACACTGAAGCTTTCTTT,CSARNTEAFF
15,-,-,TRBV18,TRBJ1-3,TGTGCCAGCTCACGCGGACAGTCCCCTGGAAACACCATATATTTT,CASSRGQSPGNTIYF
15,-,-,TRBV6-9,TRBJ1-2,TGTGCCAGCAGTTGCATGGGGGGTCCCGACTATGGCTACACCTTC,CASSCMGGPDYGYTF
15,-,-,TRBV2,TRBJ2-2,TGTGCCAGCAGTCCCAATATGGGGGGTTGGGGGGAGCTGTTTTTT,CASSPNMGGWGELFF
14,-,-,TRBV30,TRBJ2-7,TGTGCCTGGACTTCGGGGGTCAGGGTAAACGAGCAGTACTTC,CAWTSGVRVNEQYF
17,-,TRBD1,TRBV27,TRBJ2-1,TGTGCCAGCAGAGGGACAGGGGGCCTCAGACAGAACAATGAGCAGTTCTTC,CASRGTGGLRQNNEQFF
14,-,-,TRBV7-8,TRBJ2-7,TGTGCCAGCAGCGCCCGGAGACTCGGCTACGAGCAGTACTTC,CASSARRLGYEQYF
13,-,TRBD2,TRBV29-1,TRBJ2-1,TGCAGCGTCGAAGGGACTAGCAGCAATGAGCAGTTCTTC,CSVEGTSSNEQFF
18,-,TRBD1,TRBV15,TRBJ1-5,TGTGCCACCAGCAGAGACCCACGACAGGGGGTATCCAATCAGCCCCAGCATTTT,CATSRDPRQGVSNQPQHF